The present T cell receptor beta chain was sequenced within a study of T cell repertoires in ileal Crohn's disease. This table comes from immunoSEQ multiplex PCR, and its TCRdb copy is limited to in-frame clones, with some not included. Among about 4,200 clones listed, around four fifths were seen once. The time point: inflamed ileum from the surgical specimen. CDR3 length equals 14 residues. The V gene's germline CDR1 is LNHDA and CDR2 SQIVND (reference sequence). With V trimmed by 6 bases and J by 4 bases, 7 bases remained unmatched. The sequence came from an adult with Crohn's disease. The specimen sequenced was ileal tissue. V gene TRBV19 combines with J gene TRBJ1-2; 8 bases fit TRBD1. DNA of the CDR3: TGTGCCAGTAGCACAGGACAGGGTACCTATGGCTACACCTTC. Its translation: CASSTGQGTYGYTF.